The 13 T cell receptor beta chains below come from one sample, sequenced in a study of CD8+ T cells in alopecia areata. This sample's treatment: oral pan-JAK inhibitor, 5-10 mg twice daily. Extraction of RNA preceded its reverse transcription into cDNA, which served as the sequencing template. The assay was immunoSEQ multiplex PCR, and TCRdb's table has in-frame clones only and misses some. This sample yields around 210,000 clones, of which 50% to 75% are seen a single time; roughly 4.2% belongs to the top ten. The input for sequencing was CD4+ T cells sorted from blood, taken at week 4, from a patient treated with tofacitinib. These receptors came from a human donor with alopecia areata.

The sample holds a few counts of this clone. The rearrangement uses TRBV4-2 and TRBJ1-4; D is ambiguous. Germline CDR1 reads LGHNA; CDR2 reads YNFKEQ. Trimming shortened V by 0 bases and J by 0 bases, and 5 bases separated the two germline ends. The CDR3 extends over 15 amino acids. In DNA, the CDR3 is TGTGCCAGCAGCCAAGACCGAGCAACTAATGAAAAACTGTTTTTT. Its translation: CASSQDRATNEKLFF.

The chain carries TRBV10-3 and TRBJ2-1; D is perhaps TRBD2 (6 bases). V shed 3 bases and J shed 4 bases, with 10 bases lying between them. The CDR3 totals 14 residues. CDR1 and CDR2 from the germline V gene are ENHRY and SYGVKD. The CDR3 bases are TGTGCCATCAGTGATGGGCGGGGATACAATGAGCAGTTCTTC. Amino acids: CAISDGRGYNEQFF.

This rearrangement joins TRBV30 to TRBJ1-2; D is unclear. Germline values: CDR1 GTSNPN, CDR2 SVGIG (reference sequence). Trimming shortened V by 2 bases and J by 4 bases, and 14 bases separated the two germline ends. This CDR3 region has 14 residues. The CDR3 sequence: CAWSILGGSYGYTF. CDR3 nucleotide sequence: TGTGCCTGGAGTATTCTTGGAGGATCCTATGGCTACACCTTC.

This CDR3 is CASKASSTDTQYF. DNA of the CDR3: TGCGCCAGCAAGGCCTCTAGCACAGATACGCAGTATTTT. This chain joins TRBV5-1 and TRBJ2-3; D is undetermined. Germline lookup yields CDR1 SGHRS and CDR2 YFSETQ. V gave up 6 bases and J gave up 0 bases, with 8 bases separating them. The CDR3 spans 13 residues.

This clone turned up a few times. The chain recombines TRBV7-9 with TRBJ1-2, with D tentatively TRBD1 (5 bases). Germline loops: CDR1 SEHNR, CDR2 FQNEAQ (reference sequence). CDR3 length: 12 amino acids. Trimming stripped 7 bases from V and 7 bases from J, with 13 bases between. The CDR3 region is CASTLPGGGYTF. The CDR3 DNA is TGTGCCAGCACCCTACCGGGGGGTGGCTACACCTTC.

As concerns this clone: The same CDR3 also results from other DNA sequences found in this sample. This sequence joins TRBV7-9 and TRBJ1-1; the match to TRBD1 covers 8 bases. This CDR3 has 14 amino acids. The germline gives CDR1 SEHNR, CDR2 FQNEAQ (reference sequence). V shed 2 bases and J 1 base; nucleotides not matched to a gene: 0. The CDR3 sequence: CASSLTGGNTEAFF. CDR3 bases: TGTGCCAGCAGCTTAACAGGGGGGAACACTGAAGCTTTCTTT.

The chain uses TRBV11-2 and TRBJ1-1, with 8 bases identical to TRBD1. Trimming removed 1 base from V and 2 bases from J; junction bases left unmatched: 12. Germline CDR1 SGHAT, CDR2 FQNNGV. The CDR3 runs 18 residues. The CDR3 DNA reads as TGTGCCAGCAGCTTAGTTCTAGGGCAGGGGGCCAAAAACACTGAAGCTTTCTTT. This translates into CASSLVLGQGAKNTEAFF.

Details on this clone: This may stem from a read error, because a much larger clone lies one nucleotide away. The chain employs TRBV7-2 and TRBJ2-1; D unclear. CDR1 SGHTA and CDR2 FQGNSA come from the germline V gene. The V gene lost 1 base and the J gene lost 1 base, with 2 bases spanning the gap. CDR3 length equals 13 residues. CDR3 sequence (DNA): TGTGCCAGCAGCTTAGGGTCCTACAATGAGCAGTTCTTC. It is translated as CASSLGSYNEQFF.

This chain uses TRBV7-2 with TRBJ2-5; D gene unclear. The germline V gene encodes CDR1 SGHTA and CDR2 FQGNSA. This CDR3 comprises 14 residues. The V and J ends lost 3 bases and 7 bases respectively, with 15 bases between them. The CDR3 is CASSFQTRRGTQYF. The CDR3 nucleotides read TGTGCCAGCAGCTTCCAGACTCGGAGAGGGACCCAGTACTTC.

This clone showed up many times. The V call is TRBV7-3, the J call TRBJ1-1; the match to TRBD1 covers 10 bases. The CDR3 runs to 13 residues. The germline CDR1 and CDR2 sequences are SGHTA and FQGTGA. The V and J ends lost 5 bases and 8 bases, in that order; junction bases with no gene match: 5. CDR3 region: CASSPQGQGEAFF. CDR3 sequence (DNA): TGTGCCAGCAGCCCTCAGGGACAGGGGGAAGCTTTCTTT.

The chain carries TRBV18 and TRBJ2-7; D tentatively fits TRBD1 or TRBD2 (5 bases each). Germline V gene sequence: CDR1 KGHSH, CDR2 LQKENI. V gave up 2 bases and J gave up 6 bases, with 14 bases separating them. There are 14 residues in the CDR3. CDR3 nucleotide sequence: TGTGCCAGCTCACCAGGGACGGCCACACGCGAGCAGTACTTC. It encodes CASSPGTATREQYF. Full variable domain (missing parts from reference TRBV18 and TRBJ2-7): NAGVMQNPRHLVRRRGQEARLRCSPMKGHSHVYWYRQLPEEGLKFMVYLQKENIIDESGMPKERFSAEFPKEGPSILRIQQVVRGDSAAYFCASSPGTATREQYFGPGTRLTVT.

The J gene is TRBJ1-5, the V gene TRBV25-1; the D gene is possibly TRBD1 (6 bases). Germline V gives CDR1 MGHDK, CDR2 SYGVNS. The CDR3 covers 13 residues. Between the trimmed V and J ends, which lost 8 bases and 1 base, there was a span of 9 bases. This CDR3 is CASQGGSNQPQHF. The CDR3 nucleotides read TGTGCCAGCCAAGGGGGGAGCAATCAGCCCCAGCATTTT.

The CDR3 protein is CAWRGGQGAAYEQYF. In DNA, the CDR3 is TGTGCCTGGCGGGGGGGGCAGGGGGCTGCCTACGAGCAGTACTTC. The rearrangement uses TRBV30 and TRBJ2-7, with D perhaps matching TRBD1 or TRBD2 (8 bases each). V was cut by 5 bases and J by 2 bases, with 19 bases left in between. CDR3 length: 15 residues. Per germline, CDR1 GTSNPN and CDR2 SVGIG (reference sequence).